The 32 T cell receptor beta chains listed next were all sequenced from one sample in a study of low-dose radiotherapy and immunotherapy resistance in tumors. The time point here: after trial treatment. Regarding treatment: LDRT plus nivolumab, ipilimumab, low-dose cyclophosphamide and aspirin (RACIN trial). With TRAV- and TRBV-specific primers, first-strand cDNA was made, covering the alpha and beta chains. Over roughly 20 PCR cycles, TCRs were amplified from a constant-region primer and V-primer adapter. TCRdb reanalysed the reads using MiXCR and keeps one entry per CDR3 protein. The table lists 40,000 or so distinct CDR3 sequences, less than 25% of them singletons. The specimen was PBMCs, collected after low-dose radiotherapy plus immunotherapy. The receptors originated from a female donor with ovarian cancer.

Many counts were recorded for this clonotype. The chain carries TRBV6-5 and TRBJ2-3; 8 bases map to TRBD2. Germline lookup yields CDR1 MNHEY and CDR2 SVGAGI. The CDR3 consists of 17 residues. Germline trimming cut 5 bases from V and 1 base from J; bases unmatched to any gene: 11. CDR3 DNA sequence: TGTGCCAGCAGTCCTCAACCGCCAGCGGGGGGCACAGATACGCAGTATTTT. Translation: CASSPQPPAGGTDTQYF.

Many counts were recorded for this clonotype. This chain connects TRBV19 to TRBJ1-1; 7 nucleotides line up with TRBD1. With 3 bases clipped from V and 11 bases from J, the junction kept 6 bases outside the gene matches. Germline V gene lookup returns CDR1 LNHDA and CDR2 SQIVND (reference sequence). CDR3 length: 12 amino acids. The CDR3 is CASSIRQGSAFF. The CDR3, as DNA: TGTGCCAGTAGTATTCGACAGGGAAGCGCTTTCTTT.

This clonotype was counted at least ten times. The chain has TRBV7-2 and TRBJ2-2, with 11 nucleotides matching TRBD2. The CDR3 spans 17 residues. Germline trimming cut 1 base from V and 0 bases from J; bases unmatched to any gene: 1. In germline, CDR1 is SGHTA, CDR2 FQGNSA. The CDR3 is CASSLGSGRANTGELFF. The DNA for the CDR3 is TGTGCCAGCAGCTTAGGTAGCGGGAGGGCGAACACCGGGGAGCTGTTTTTT.

This clonotype occurred many times. V usage is TRBV6-5 and J usage is TRBJ2-3; D remains unclear. CDR3 length: 13 residues. Germline CDR1 and CDR2: MNHEY and SVGAGI. Trimming cost V 5 bases and J 6 bases, with 12 bases left between them. CDR3 sequence: CASSSAPRDTQYF. CDR3 DNA: TGTGCCAGCAGTAGCGCCCCTAGGGATACGCAGTATTTT.

This clonotype was counted ten times or more. The chain combines TRBV30 with TRBJ2-7; D call uncertain. V dropped 6 bases and J dropped 2 bases, with 5 bases sitting between them. There are 10 residues in the CDR3. In germline, CDR1 is GTSNPN, CDR2 SVGIG (reference sequence). This CDR3 reads CACGAYEQYF. CDR3 DNA: TGTGCCTGTGGGGCCTACGAGCAGTACTTC.

This clonotype was seen a handful of times. The chain has TRBV5-3 and TRBJ1-4, with D possibly TRBD1 on 5 matching bases. TRBV5-3 carries the ORF label, with uncertain function. This CDR3 spans 13 amino acids. V lost 8 bases to trimming and J lost 5 bases, with 13 bases between them. The CDR3 here is CASSRQRNEKLFF. The CDR3 DNA reads TGTGCCAGCAGTAGACAGCGAAATGAAAAACTGTTTTTT.

The chain combines TRBV29-1 with TRBJ2-5; D is ambiguous. The germline gives CDR1 SQVTM, CDR2 ANQGSEA. Trimming pared 3 bases from V and 5 bases from J, leaving 13 bases between. The CDR3 loop spans 13 amino acids. The chain's CDR3 is CSVDDGRGETQYF. In nucleotides, the CDR3 is TGCAGCGTTGATGACGGCCGAGGCGAGACCCAGTACTTC.

This clonotype has ten or more counts. The chain combines TRBV6-2 or TRBV6-3 with TRBJ2-6, with 13 bases aligning to TRBD2. This CDR3 contains 16 residues. Germline values: CDR1 MNHEY, CDR2 SVGEGT. Losses at the gene ends were 8 bases for V and 1 base for J; bases not matched to a gene: 2. CDR3 DNA: TGTGCCAGCGGGGGACTAGCGGGGTCTGGGGCCAACGTCCTGACTTTC. It specifies CASGGLAGSGANVLTF.

Remarks on this clonotype: A far larger clone is one nucleotide away, so this likely arose from a read error. The rearrangement uses TRBV10-1 and TRBJ2-6; tentatively, D is TRBD1 (6 bases). CDR1 WNHNN and CDR2 SYGVQD come from the germline V gene (reference sequence). This CDR3 region has 18 residues. CDR3 coding DNA: TGTTCCATCAGTGAGTCCGGCAGGGGAAGCTCTGGGGCCAACGTCCTGACTTTC. This translates into CSISESGRGSSGANVLTF.

This clonotype occurred many times. This rearrangement joins TRBV2 to TRBJ1-1, with D hard to call. From germline, CDR1 is SNHLY and CDR2 FYNNEI. CDR3 length equals 12 residues. Trimming stripped 4 bases from V and 11 bases from J, with 14 bases between. CDR3 loop: CASSVEGAGAFF. The CDR3 DNA reads TGTGCCAGCAGTGTGGAGGGAGCAGGCGCTTTCTTT.

This clonotype was counted a few times. The chain uses TRBV10-3 and TRBJ2-1; 10 bases map to TRBD2. Germline loops: CDR1 ENHRY, CDR2 SYGVKD. The CDR3 has 14 amino acids. V dropped 5 bases and J dropped 9; count of bases not matched to a gene: 7. The DNA for the CDR3 is TGTGCCATCAGTCCTAGCGGGAGTGAGAGTGAGCAGTTCTTC. Translating gives CAISPSGSESEQFF.

This clonotype has ten or more counts. V usage is TRBV3-1 and J usage is TRBJ2-3, with 9 bases that match TRBD2. The germline V gene encodes CDR1 LGHDT and CDR2 YNNKEL (reference sequence). V trimming: 0 bases; J trimming: 5 bases; junction bases outside the gene matches: 6. CDR3 length: 16 amino acids. The CDR3 is CASSQEEAGGRDTQYF. CDR3 bases: TGTGCCAGCAGCCAAGAGGAAGCGGGGGGACGAGATACGCAGTATTTT.

Note on this clonotype: This likely came from a read error, as a far larger clone is one base away. The genes are TRBV18 and TRBJ2-3, with D possibly matching TRBD1 (6 bases). The J call may not be correct, given that the DNA end is closer to TRBJ2-7. CDR1 KGHSH and CDR2 LQKENI come from the germline V gene. CDR3 size: 14 residues. The CDR3 sequence: CASSPGLQGNEQYF. CDR3 nucleotides: TGTGCCAGCTCACCAGGTCTACAGGGCAATGAGCAGTACTTC.

This clonotype showed up many times. V usage is TRBV19 and J usage is TRBJ2-2; D gene unclear. The CDR3 is made up of 14 amino acids. Germline CDR1 is LNHDA and CDR2 is SQIVND (reference sequence). Trimming removed 7 bases at V and 3 bases at J, with 12 bases between. CDR3 loop: CASISQHYTGELFF. CDR3 sequence (DNA): TGTGCCAGTATATCACAACATTACACCGGGGAGCTGTTTTTT.

This clonotype was detected ten times or more. V is TRBV2 and J is TRBJ2-7, with 8 bases identical to TRBD2. V lost 6 bases and J lost 2; bases outside the gene matches: 6. The CDR3 sequence is 14 residues long. Germline lookup yields CDR1 SNHLY and CDR2 FYNNEI. CDR3 loop: CASRQTSATYEQYF. In nucleotides, the CDR3 is TGTGCCAGCAGGCAGACTAGCGCGACCTACGAGCAGTACTTC.

This clonotype appeared many times. The rearrangement uses TRBV5-1 and TRBJ2-3, with D possibly called TRBD1 or TRBD2 (5 bases each). The CDR3 totals 13 residues. Per the germline V gene, CDR1 is SGHRS and CDR2 is YFSETQ. The V end was cut by 1 base, the J end by 5 bases, with 8 bases between. CDR3 in amino acids: CASSLWGRDTQYF. The CDR3, as DNA: TGCGCCAGCAGCTTGTGGGGACGAGATACGCAGTATTTT. Combining the CDR3 with reference TRBV5-1 and TRBJ2-3 gives the whole variable domain KAGVTQTPRYLIKTRGQQVTLSCSPISGHRSVSWYQQTPGQGLQFLFEYFSETQRNKGNFPGRFSGRQFSNSRSEMNVSTLELGDSALYLCASSLWGRDTQYFGPGTRLTVL.

This clonotype was counted many times. The rearrangement joins TRBV6-5 to TRBJ1-5; 7 nucleotides match TRBD1. The trim removed 8 bases at V and 0 bases at J, leaving 4 bases unmatched. Per germline, CDR1 MNHEY and CDR2 SVGAGI. The CDR3 is 14 amino acids. The DNA of the CDR3 is TGTGCCAGCGCGGGACAGCCTAGCAATCAGCCCCAGCATTTT. Its protein is CASAGQPSNQPQHF.

In its sample, this clonotype was seen a few times. The chain employs TRBV28 and TRBJ1-2, with TRBD1 matching over 11 bases. The CDR3 totals 14 residues. Germline V gives CDR1 MDHEN, CDR2 SYDVKM. Germline trimming cut 8 bases from V and 3 bases from J; bases unmatched to any gene: 5. CDR3 amino acids: CASCWDRGYYGYTF. In nucleotides, the CDR3 is TGTGCCAGCTGTTGGGACAGGGGGTACTATGGCTACACCTTC.

This clonotype was detected ten times or more. The chain joins TRBV29-1 to TRBJ2-1, with 8 positions matching TRBD1. V lost 6 bases to trimming and J lost 8 bases; unmatched junction nucleotides: 3. CDR1 is SQVTM and CDR2 is ANQGSEA in the germline V gene. The CDR3 has 11 residues. The CDR3 sequence: CSVGQVDEQFF. In DNA form, the CDR3 reads TGCAGCGTGGGACAGGTGGATGAGCAGTTCTTC.

The CDR3 nucleotides read TGTGCCAGCAGCCGTCGACAGGGACACACTGAAGCTTTCTTT. Protein sequence: CASSRRQGHTEAFF. The chain recombines TRBV5-8 with TRBJ1-1; TRBD1 matches at 7 bases. J was trimmed by 3 bases and V by 4 bases; bases with no gene match: 6. The CDR3 is 14 residues long. Germline assignment: CDR1 SGHTS and CDR2 YDEGEE.

The sample holds many counts of this clonotype. This chain's CDR3 is CASSYGENTGELFF. The DNA of the CDR3 is TGTGCCAGCAGTTACGGGGAAAACACCGGGGAGCTGTTTTTT. The rearrangement uses TRBV6-5 and TRBJ2-2; no clear D. V lost 2 bases and J 2 bases, leaving 6 bases between the germline ends. Germline-derived CDR1 and CDR2 are MNHEY and SVGAGI. CDR3 size: 14 residues.

The chain uses TRBV7-2 and TRBJ2-7; 8 nucleotides line up with TRBD2. CDR3 length equals 17 residues. Losses at the gene ends were 0 bases for V and 6 bases for J; bases not matched to a gene: 13. The germline CDR1 and CDR2 sequences are SGHTA and FQGNSA. CDR3 region: CASSLAPRRTSWREQYF. The DNA of the CDR3 is TGTGCCAGCAGCTTAGCACCGAGGAGGACTAGCTGGCGCGAGCAGTACTTC.

This sequence joins TRBV1 and TRBJ1-2. TRBV1 is reported as a pseudogene. The CDR3 runs to 18 residues. The CDR3 bases are TGCGCCAGCAGCCAAGTCCTCCCTAGGACCCCGACTCCCTATGGCTACACCTTC. This encodes CASSQVLPRTPTPYGYTF.

This clonotype was seen at least ten times. The junction departs from germline at one end; a sequencing error may be responsible. The chain has TRBV7-7 and TRBJ2-3, with a weak D call TRBD1 (5 bases). This CDR3 is 16 amino acids long. Germline V gives CDR1 SSHAT, CDR2 FNYEAQ (reference sequence). CDR3 nucleotide sequence: TGTGCTAGCAGCTTAGAGGCAGGCCCCCCTAGGGGTACGCAGTATTTT. Translating it yields CASSLEAGPPRGTQYF.

The sample holds many counts of this clonotype. V gene TRBV7-9 combines with J gene TRBJ2-7; D unclear. The germline gives CDR1 SEHNR, CDR2 FQNEAQ (reference sequence). The CDR3 has 13 residues. Trimming removed 3 bases from V and 0 bases from J, with 6 bases in between. The CDR3: CASSFGSSYEQYF. In DNA, the CDR3 is TGTGCCAGCAGCTTTGGCTCCTCCTACGAGCAGTACTTC. Full variable domain (rest looked up from reference TRBV7-9 and TRBJ2-7): DTGVSQNPRHKITKRGQNVTFRCDPISEHNRLYWYRQTLGQGPEFLTYFQNEAQLEKSRLLSDRFSAERPKGSFSTLEIQRTEQGDSAMYLCASSFGSSYEQYFGPGTRLTVT.

This clonotype has a count of ten or more. J is TRBJ2-1 and V is TRBV11-2; 7 nucleotides agree with TRBD2. Unmatched junction bases numbered 10, after V lost 0 bases and J lost 8 bases. Germline values: CDR1 SGHAT, CDR2 FQNNGV. CDR3 length equals 16 residues. The CDR3 region is CASSLDPGRGLDEQFF. The CDR3 DNA is TGTGCCAGCAGCTTAGACCCGGGGAGGGGCCTGGATGAGCAGTTCTTC.

This chain links TRBV24-1 with TRBJ2-2; D is unclear. The germline V and J ends were trimmed by 3 bases and 1 base, with 8 bases remaining between them. Germline CDR1 is KGHDR and CDR2 is SFDVKD. The CDR3 totals 15 residues. The CDR3 bases are TGTGCCACCAGTGATCCCGGACGGAACACCGGGGAGCTGTTTTTT. It yields the protein CATSDPGRNTGELFF.

On this clonotype: This likely stems from a read error, as it lies one base from a far larger clone. V gene TRBV6-5 combines with J gene TRBJ2-7; D possibly corresponds to TRBD1 (5 bases). This CDR3 spans 15 amino acids. Germline V gene data show CDR1 as MNHEY and CDR2 as SVGAGI. CDR3 in DNA: TGTGCCAGCAGTTACCAGGGAACCAGCTCCTACGAGCAGGACTTC. It encodes CASSYQGTSSYEQDF.

This clonotype was seen at least ten times. The rearrangement uses TRBV14 and TRBJ2-5, with D unresolved. Germline CDR1 reads SGHDN; CDR2 reads FVKESK. The CDR3 is 12 amino acids. The V and J ends lost 4 bases and 5 bases respectively, with 8 bases between them. In DNA, the CDR3 is TGTGCCAGCAGCCTAGTGAGGGAGACCCAGTACTTC. The encoded protein is CASSLVRETQYF.

This clonotype was counted at least ten times. The chain combines TRBV14 with TRBJ2-5, with D perhaps matching TRBD1 or TRBD2 (6 bases each). The germline V gene has CDR1 SGHDN and CDR2 FVKESK. The CDR3 sequence is 13 residues long. V lost 3 bases and J lost 5, with 10 bases in between. The CDR3 nucleotides read TGTGCCAGCAGCCAGGAGGGGGAGGAGACCCAGTACTTC. It codes for CASSQEGEETQYF.

This clonotype was detected many times. The chain links TRBV18 to TRBJ2-7; D is possibly TRBD1 (6 bases). The V end lost 3 bases, the J end lost 6 bases, and 12 bases lay between the germline ends. Per the germline V gene, CDR1 is KGHSH and CDR2 is LQKENI. The CDR3 is 13 residues long. CDR3 DNA: TGTGCCAGCTCACCTACAGGGAAAGGCGAGCAGTACTTC. Translation gives CASSPTGKGEQYF.

The chain combines TRBV3-1 with TRBJ2-6, with 7 bases fitting TRBD1. Germline V lookup: CDR1 LGHDT, CDR2 YNNKEL (reference sequence). This CDR3 comprises 17 residues. V was pared by 6 bases and J by 1 base, with 9 bases of the junction left unmatched. CDR3 loop: CASRSGTVLSGANVLTF. The CDR3 DNA reads TGTGCCAGCAGATCCGGGACAGTTCTTTCTGGGGCCAACGTCCTGACTTTC.